What follows are 9 T cell receptor beta chains derived from one specimen sequenced in a study of blood T cells in healthy people across ages. Through a sample-barcoded 5' primer and a J-beta primer mix, a second PCR was run for roughly 6 to 11 cycles. Each CDR3 protein gets one entry after TCRdb re-called the 5' RACE reads with MiXCR. Of hundreds of thousands of distinct CDR3 sequences listed, 20% to 30% are singletons. Another study also made use of these data, one on T cells of mothers and their children.

The sample consisted of blood. The receptors stem from a boy aged 5-17 years in good health.

V is TRBV4-1 and J is TRBJ2-5, with D perhaps matching TRBD2 (6 bases). The J call may be incorrect, as the DNA end agrees better with TRBJ2-1. The CDR3 consists of 18 residues. Germline lookup yields CDR1 MGHRA and CDR2 YSYEKL. The CDR3 is CASSQEALRGDSNNEQFF. The DNA for the CDR3 is TGCGCCAGCAGCCAAGAAGCATTGCGGGGAGACTCTAACAATGAGCAGTTCTTC.

V is TRBV5-1 and J is TRBJ2-3, with 10 nucleotides matching TRBD2. The V and J ends lost 1 base and 2 bases, in that order; junction bases with no gene match: 4. The CDR3 has 16 residues. Germline V CDR1 and CDR2: SGHRS, YFSETQ. The CDR3 DNA reads TGCGCCAGCAGCTTGAGGCTAGCGGGAGCCACAGATACGCAGTATTTT. Translation: CASSLRLAGATDTQYF. Together with reference TRBV5-1 and TRBJ2-3, the CDR3 gives the full variable domain: KAGVTQTPRYLIKTRGQQVTLSCSPISGHRSVSWYQQTPGQGLQFLFEYFSETQRNKGNFPGRFSGRQFSNSRSEMNVSTLELGDSALYLCASSLRLAGATDTQYFGPGTRLTVL.

This clonotype was observed a few times. This chain connects TRBV5-1 to TRBJ2-5; 15 nucleotides agree with TRBD2. The CDR3 loop spans 19 amino acids. V was pared by 4 bases and J by 7 bases, with 17 bases of the junction left unmatched. CDR1 is SGHRS, CDR2 YFSETQ, per germline. CDR3 bases: TGCGCCAGCAGCCCCAATCCGGGACTAGCGGGGGGTCCCCCGGGGACCCAGTACTTC. This codes for CASSPNPGLAGGPPGTQYF.

This sequence joins TRBV10-3 and TRBJ2-5, with TRBD2 identical over 9 bases. The better agreement between TRBJ2-1 and the DNA end casts doubt on the J call. Germline assignment: CDR1 ENHRY and CDR2 SYGVKD. CDR3 length: 17 amino acids. The chain's CDR3 is CAISESGGRALYNEQFF. In nucleotides, the CDR3 is TGTGCCATCAGTGAGTCTGGCGGGAGGGCCCTGTACAATGAGCAGTTCTTC.

This clonotype has a handful of counts. The V gene is TRBV29-1, the J gene TRBJ2-1; D uncertain. Trimming stripped 4 bases from V and 4 bases from J, with 8 bases between. The germline CDR1 and CDR2 sequences are SQVTM and ANQGSEA. CDR3 length: 12 amino acids. The CDR3 reads CSVGGVYNEQFF. The CDR3 DNA is TGCAGCGTTGGCGGTGTTTACAATGAGCAGTTCTTC.

This clonotype was seen a handful of times. The rearrangement links TRBV11-1 to TRBJ2-7; D is undetermined. CDR1 is SGHAT, CDR2 FQDESV, per germline (reference sequence). The germline V and J ends were trimmed by 3 bases and 5 bases, with 17 bases remaining between them. The CDR3 length is 15 residues. DNA of the CDR3: TGTGCCAGCAGCTTGCCGGCGTTGTCGACCCACGAGCAGTACTTC. Translation: CASSLPALSTHEQYF.

The chain links TRBV20-1 to TRBJ2-5, with 7 nucleotides matching TRBD2. The J call is doubtful: the DNA matches TRBJ2-7 better. The CDR3 runs to 13 residues. Looked up from germline, CDR1 is DFQATT and CDR2 is SNEGSKA (reference sequence). CDR3 bases: TGCAGTGCTAGTGACGCGGGAGTCCACGAGCAGTACTTC. It translates to CSASDAGVHEQYF.

The V gene is TRBV2, the J gene TRBJ2-7, with D tentatively TRBD1 (6 bases). Germline CDR1 is SNHLY and CDR2 is FYNNEI. V was clipped by 2 bases and J by 2 bases, with 10 bases between them. The CDR3 length is 14 residues. The DNA of the CDR3 is TGTGCCAGCAGTGAAACCGGACAGACCTACGAGCAGTACTTC. This encodes CASSETGQTYEQYF.

This clonotype was recorded a few times. V is TRBV6-6 and J is TRBJ2-2; 7 nucleotides line up with TRBD1. V dropped 6 bases and J dropped 8; count of bases not matched to a gene: 9. The V gene's germline CDR1 is MNHNY and CDR2 SVGAGI (reference sequence). The CDR3 loop spans 14 amino acids. CDR3 bases: TGTGCCAGCAGGAGACAGGGCTTAGGAGGGGAGCTGTTTTTT. Protein: CASRRQGLGGELFF.